This T cell receptor beta chain was recovered during a study of shared clonotypes between healthy human individuals. Using immunoSEQ multiplex PCR, the repertoire was profiled, and TCRdb retains in-frame clones only, with some absent. The sample has about 2 million clones; roughly 95% are singletons. Trimming removed 7 bases at V and 5 bases at J, with 15 bases between. The germline V gene encodes CDR1 SNHLY and CDR2 FYNNEI. The CDR3 spans 15 residues. Sequenced input: naive CD4+ T cells sorted from blood. Documented subset: CD45RA+ positively selected. This chain links TRBV2 with TRBJ1-6, with D tentatively TRBD1 (5 bases). The TCR sequence derives from a man younger than 35 in good health. This CDR3 reads CASNRGLTDNSPLHF. The CDR3 DNA reads as TGTGCCAGCAATCGGGGCCTGACGGATAATTCACCCCTCCACTTT.